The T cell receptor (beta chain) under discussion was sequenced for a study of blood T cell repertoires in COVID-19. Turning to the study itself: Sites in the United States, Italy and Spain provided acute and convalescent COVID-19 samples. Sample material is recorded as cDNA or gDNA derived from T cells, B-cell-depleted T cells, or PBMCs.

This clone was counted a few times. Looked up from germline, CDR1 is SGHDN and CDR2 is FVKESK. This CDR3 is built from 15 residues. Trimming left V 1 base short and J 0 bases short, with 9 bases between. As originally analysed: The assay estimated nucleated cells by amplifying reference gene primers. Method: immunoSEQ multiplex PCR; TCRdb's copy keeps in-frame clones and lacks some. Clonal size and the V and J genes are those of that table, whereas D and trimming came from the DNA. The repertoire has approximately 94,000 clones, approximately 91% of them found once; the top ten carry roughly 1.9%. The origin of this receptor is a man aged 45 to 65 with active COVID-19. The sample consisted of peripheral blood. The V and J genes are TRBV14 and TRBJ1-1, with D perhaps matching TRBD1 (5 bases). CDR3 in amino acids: CASSQGIRVNTEAFF. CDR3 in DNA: TGTGCCAGCAGCCAAGGTATCAGGGTGAACACTGAAGCTTTCTTT.